The 27 T cell receptor beta chains listed next were all sequenced from one sample in a study of neoadjuvant anti-PD-1 for oral cavity cancer (dated by TCRdb to the early 2020s). Read against the paper, the sample's time point label means: before neoadjuvant nivolumab. The library came from the immunoSEQ multiplex PCR assay. The clones in this table, taken by TCRdb from immuneACCESS, are in-frame only. Not every clone is retained; where verified, under half of the shortfall comes from an unresolved V gene, and the cause of the rest is unknown. The sample has fewer than 40,000 clones on record, approximately 87% of them singletons. In total, the top ten clones hold approximately 3.7% of the sample. Material: PBMCs, obtained before nivolumab (anti-PD-1) treatment. These receptors were collected from a person between 40 and 79 years old with oral cavity squamous cell carcinoma.

The chain has TRBV5-4 and TRBJ2-5, with TRBD1 matching over 9 bases. V shed 3 bases, J shed 5 bases, and the junction held 11 bases outside the gene matches. Germline V gene sequence: CDR1 SGHNT, CDR2 YYREEE (reference sequence). CDR3 size: 16 residues. CDR3 protein: CASSSEHRGRLETQYF. CDR3 coding DNA: TGTGCCAGCAGCTCGGAGCACAGGGGGCGCCTGGAGACCCAGTACTTC.

The V call is TRBV4-3, the J call TRBJ1-2; no clear D gene. Germline CDR1 and CDR2: LGHNA and YSLEER. The CDR3 is 15 residues long. Trimming removed 0 bases at V and 1 base at J, with 9 bases between. The CDR3 spells CASSQDLTVNYGYTF. CDR3 DNA sequence: TGCGCCAGCAGCCAAGATCTGACTGTTAACTATGGCTACACCTTC.

CDR3 in DNA: TGTGCCAGCAGCGTAGACGGGGGCAGTTACAATGAGCAGTTCTTC. Translated, it gives CASSVDGGSYNEQFF. V gene TRBV9 combines with J gene TRBJ2-1, with D perhaps being TRBD1 or TRBD2 (6 bases each). The V gene lost 0 bases and the J gene lost 4 bases, with 11 bases spanning the gap. The CDR3 has 15 residues. In germline, CDR1 is SGDLS, CDR2 YYNGEE. Looking up the rest from reference TRBV9 and TRBJ2-1 gives the full variable domain: DSGVTQTPKHLITATGQRVTLRCSPRSGDLSVYWYQQSLDQGLQFLIQYYNGEERAKGNILERFSAQQFPDLHSELNLSSLELGDSALYFCASSVDGGSYNEQFFGPGTRLTVL.

V is TRBV7-9 and J is TRBJ1-4; 10 bases map to TRBD1. Germline trimming cut 6 bases from V and 7 bases from J; bases unmatched to any gene: 8. The germline gives CDR1 SEHNR, CDR2 FQNEAQ (reference sequence). CDR3 length equals 15 residues. The CDR3 DNA is TGTGCCAGCAGTTCAACCGGGACAGGGGCTGAAAAACTGTTTTTT. This encodes CASSSTGTGAEKLFF.

J is TRBJ1-1 and V is TRBV5-6; D gene unclear. The CDR3 extends over 14 amino acids. Trimming removed 6 bases at V and 5 bases at J, with 17 bases between. Germline loops: CDR1 SGHDT, CDR2 YYEEEE. CDR3 protein: CASNVGTRDTEAFF. The DNA for the CDR3 is TGTGCCAGCAACGTGGGAACTCGTGATACTGAAGCTTTCTTT.

The chain employs TRBV19 and TRBJ1-6, with TRBD1 as a possible D gene (6 bases). This CDR3 contains 15 residues. V was pared by 6 bases and J by 1 base, with 10 bases between. Germline CDR1 LNHDA, CDR2 SQIVND (reference sequence). CDR3 region: CASRGGGSYNSPLHF. The CDR3 DNA reads TGTGCCAGTAGAGGAGGGGGTTCCTATAATTCACCCCTCCACTTT.

The chain employs TRBV7-2 and TRBJ2-1; tentatively, D is TRBD1 or TRBD2 (6 bases each). CDR3 length: 16 residues. Germline V gives CDR1 SGHTA, CDR2 FQGNSA. V was pared by 0 bases and J by 4 bases, with 13 bases between. The CDR3 region is CASSLALGGPYNEQFF. In DNA form, the CDR3 reads TGTGCCAGCAGCTTAGCCCTTGGGGGGCCGTACAATGAGCAGTTCTTC.

The chain's CDR3 is CASSPGGAGASYEQYF. The CDR3 region has the DNA TGTGCCAGCAGCCCGGGGGGAGCGGGGGCCTCCTACGAGCAGTACTTC. The rearrangement joins TRBV5-4 to TRBJ2-7, with 8 nucleotides matching TRBD2. J was trimmed by 0 bases and V by 4 bases; bases with no gene match: 9. There are 16 residues in the CDR3. Germline lookup yields CDR1 SGHNT and CDR2 YYREEE (reference sequence). The variable domain in full, completed from reference TRBV5-4 and TRBJ2-7, reads ETGVTQSPTHLIKTRGQQVTLRCSSQSGHNTVSWYQQALGQGPQFIFQYYREEENGRGNFPPRFSGLQFPNYSSELNVNALELDDSALYLCASSPGGAGASYEQYFGPGTRLTVT.

The rearrangement uses TRBV5-1 and TRBJ2-7, with 10 bases matching TRBD1. The V gene's germline CDR1 is SGHRS and CDR2 YFSETQ. CDR3 length equals 14 residues. After removal of 4 bases from V and 3 bases from J, the junction contained 4 bases not matched to a gene. Here the CDR3 DNA reads TGCGCCAGCAGCATCCGGGACAGGGGCTACGAGCAGTACTTC. As protein: CASSIRDRGYEQYF.

The chain's CDR3 is CASSVGGASTDTQYF. In DNA form, the CDR3 reads TGTGCCAGCAGCGTAGGGGGAGCTAGCACAGATACGCAGTATTTT. This chain connects TRBV9 to TRBJ2-3; a possible D gene is TRBD2 (5 bases). V lost 0 bases to trimming and J lost 0 bases, with 8 bases between them. CDR1 and CDR2 from the germline V gene are SGDLS and YYNGEE. The CDR3 sequence is 15 residues long.

The gene calls are TRBV5-1 and TRBJ2-3, with TRBD2 matching 8 bases. Germline values: CDR1 SGHRS, CDR2 YFSETQ. J was trimmed by 8 bases and V by 0 bases; bases with no gene match: 2. There are 13 residues in the CDR3. The CDR3 sequence: CASSLDTSGTQYF. In nucleotides, the CDR3 is TGCGCCAGCAGCTTGGATACTAGCGGTACGCAGTATTTT.

The gene calls are TRBV7-2 and TRBJ1-6; D is undetermined. Trimming pared 3 bases from V and 7 bases from J, leaving 4 bases between. Germline V lookup: CDR1 SGHTA, CDR2 FQGNSA. This CDR3 is 12 amino acids long. The CDR3 sequence is CASSFSNSPLHF. The DNA for the CDR3 is TGTGCCAGCAGCTTTTCCAATTCACCCCTCCACTTT.

This sequence joins TRBV7-8 and TRBJ2-1; D call uncertain. CDR1 is SGHVS, CDR2 FQNEAQ, per germline. V was cut by 1 base and J by 5 bases, with 6 bases left in between. The CDR3 consists of 13 residues. CDR3 residues: CASSLENDNEQFF. The CDR3 DNA reads TGTGCCAGCAGCTTAGAGAACGACAATGAGCAGTTCTTC.

The V call is TRBV6-4, the J call TRBJ2-1, with 10 bases lining up with TRBD2. The CDR3 totals 14 residues. Trimming removed 2 bases from V and 7 bases from J; junction bases left unmatched: 2. Per germline, CDR1 MRHNA and CDR2 SNTAGT. The CDR3 DNA reads as TGTGCCAGCAGTGACGGGACTAGCGTTAATGAGCAGTTCTTC. Amino acids: CASSDGTSVNEQFF.

The CDR3 is CASSYPGVRGHGYTF. The CDR3, as DNA: TGCGCCAGCAGCTACCCGGGCGTCAGGGGGCATGGCTACACCTTC. The rearrangement links TRBV4-1 to TRBJ1-2, with 8 bases matching TRBD1. The CDR3 covers 15 residues. Germline trimming cut 5 bases from V and 6 bases from J; bases unmatched to any gene: 11. Germline V gene lookup returns CDR1 MGHRA and CDR2 YSYEKL.

V and J are TRBV7-2 and TRBJ1-5; 8 bases agree with TRBD1. The CDR3 extends over 15 amino acids. Germline CDR1 SGHTA, CDR2 FQGNSA. V shed 1 base, J shed 6 bases, and the junction held 5 bases outside the gene matches. In nucleotides, the CDR3 is TGTGCCAGCAGCTTAGGCTACAGGGGGGGTCAGCCCCAGCATTTT. Its translation: CASSLGYRGGQPQHF.

This clone was counted once. This chain's CDR3 is CASSLGAPPADQPQHF. CDR3 coding DNA: TGTGCCAGCAGCTTAGGGGCCCCCCCCGCAGATCAGCCCCAGCATTTT. The chain uses TRBV11-3 and TRBJ1-5; D is unclear. Germline lookup yields CDR1 SGHNT and CDR2 YENEEA. With 1 base removed from V and 5 bases from J, the gap between germline ends came to 15 bases. The CDR3 is made up of 16 amino acids. Full variable domain (missing parts from reference TRBV11-3 and TRBJ1-5): EAGVVQSPRYKIIEKKQPVAFWCNPISGHNTLYWYLQNLGQGPELLIRYENEEAVDDSQLPKDRFSAERLKGVDSTLKIQPAELGDSAVYLCASSLGAPPADQPQHFGDGTRLSIL.

This clone has a handful of counts. This chain connects TRBV2 to TRBJ2-7, with TRBD1 identical over 10 bases. The J segment lost 7 bases and the V segment lost 6 bases, leaving 12 bases of the junction unmatched. Germline values: CDR1 SNHLY, CDR2 FYNNEI. This CDR3 is 15 amino acids long. CDR3 sequence (DNA): TGTGCCAGCAGCGCGTCGATCGACAGGGGGCTTGAGCAGTACTTC. Protein: CASSASIDRGLEQYF.

This rearrangement joins TRBV4-2 to TRBJ2-7; a weak D match, TRBD2 (5 bases). The V end lost 0 bases, the J end lost 3 bases, and 9 bases lay between the germline ends. Germline CDR1 and CDR2: LGHNA and YNFKEQ. This CDR3 is built from 14 residues. The CDR3 is CASSQDLAYYEQYF. Here the CDR3 DNA reads TGTGCCAGCAGCCAAGACCTAGCTTACTACGAGCAGTACTTC.

V and J are TRBV5-5 and TRBJ2-1; D is unresolved. This CDR3 spans 14 amino acids. The V gene lost 0 bases and the J gene lost 4 bases, with 8 bases spanning the gap. Germline V lookup: CDR1 SGHKS, CDR2 YYEKEE (reference sequence). This CDR3 reads CASSLDDGYNEQFF. The CDR3, as DNA: TGTGCCAGCAGCTTGGACGACGGGTACAATGAGCAGTTCTTC.

The sample holds one count of this clone. The chain is built from TRBV5-8 and TRBJ2-2; D unclear. With 2 bases removed from V and 6 bases from J, the gap between germline ends came to 5 bases. The CDR3 runs 12 residues. Germline loops: CDR1 SGHTS, CDR2 YDEGEE. Here the CDR3 DNA reads TGTGCCAGCAGCTTTTACGCCGGGGAGCTGTTTTTT. Its protein product is CASSFYAGELFF.

V and J are TRBV9 and TRBJ1-4, with a possible D match to TRBD1 (6 bases). The CDR3 covers 15 residues. Germline-derived CDR1 and CDR2 are SGDLS and YYNGEE. Trimming removed 2 bases at V and 4 bases at J, with 12 bases between. CDR3 protein: CASSVEGERNEKLFF. The CDR3 nucleotides read TGTGCCAGCAGCGTCGAGGGGGAGCGTAATGAAAAACTGTTTTTT.

This chain uses TRBV6-5 with TRBJ1-6; 9 nucleotides agree with TRBD1. This CDR3 contains 16 residues. The junction had 7 bases not matched to a gene; V was cut back by 2 bases and J by 8 bases. The germline gives CDR1 MNHEY, CDR2 SVGAGI. CDR3 DNA sequence: TGTGCCAGCAGTTACCTGTTGGGACAGGGAGATTCACCCCTCCACTTT. Its translation is CASSYLLGQGDSPLHF.

J is TRBJ1-4 and V is TRBV7-2, with 8 positions matching TRBD1. Per the germline V gene, CDR1 is SGHTA and CDR2 is FQGNSA. The CDR3 runs to 14 residues. With V trimmed by 0 bases and J by 8 bases, 2 bases remained unmatched. CDR3 sequence reads: CASSLAGQGEKLFF. CDR3 nucleotides: TGTGCCAGCAGCTTAGCCGGACAGGGAGAAAAACTGTTTTTT.

The table lists this clone with a count of one. The chain carries TRBV2 and TRBJ2-7; D is unresolved. V was pared by 1 base and J by 3 bases, with 4 bases between. Germline V gives CDR1 SNHLY, CDR2 FYNNEI. The CDR3 consists of 12 residues. This chain's CDR3 is CASSEGRYEQYF. For the CDR3, the DNA is TGTGCCAGCAGTGAAGGGCGCTACGAGCAGTACTTC.

The chain combines TRBV10-2 with TRBJ2-1; perhaps D is TRBD1 or TRBD2 (5 bases each). This CDR3 is 13 amino acids long. Germline V gives CDR1 WSHSY, CDR2 SAAADI. The V gene lost 11 bases and the J gene lost 3 bases, with 14 bases spanning the gap. This CDR3 is CAGSVGDYNEQFF. The DNA of the CDR3 is TGCGCCGGATCAGTGGGGGACTACAATGAGCAGTTCTTC.

This clone was found a few times. The chain has TRBV4-2 and TRBJ1-3; 8 bases are a match to TRBD1. The V and J ends lost 3 bases and 4 bases, in that order; junction bases with no gene match: 8. The CDR3 covers 16 residues. The germline gives CDR1 LGHNA, CDR2 YNFKEQ. CDR3 sequence: CASSQGQAAFGNTIYF. In DNA, the CDR3 is TGTGCCAGCAGCCAGGGACAGGCAGCATTCGGAAACACCATATATTTT.